The source of this T cell receptor (beta chain) is a study of blood T cell repertoires in COVID-19. Study information: Acute and convalescent COVID-19 samples came from the United States, Italy and Spain. PBMCs, B-cell-depleted T cells, or T cells were the source of the cDNA or gDNA that made up the material.

Germline V gene sequence: CDR1 SNHLY, CDR2 FYNNEI. J gave up 0 bases and V 1 base, and 2 bases lay outside the gene matches. This CDR3 has 16 residues. Individuals aged about 18 to 90 years were recruited from fewer than 25 US areas. In the source study's methods: Estimation of nucleated cell counts was performed using reference gene primer amplification. This table comes from immunoSEQ multiplex PCR, and its TCRdb copy is limited to in-frame clones, with some not included. That table is the source of V, J and clone size, and D and trimming were worked out from the DNA. Among 260,000 or so clones listed, about 91% were seen once.

The sequencing input was PBMCs or T cells enriched from blood (not recorded which). This chain links TRBV2 with TRBJ2-5; TRBD2 aligns across 10 bases. This receptor was obtained from a woman under 40 with acute COVID-19. CDR3 sequence (DNA): TGTGCCAGCAGTGAAGTCACTAGCGGGGACCAAGAGACCCAGTACTTC. Protein: CASSEVTSGDQETQYF.